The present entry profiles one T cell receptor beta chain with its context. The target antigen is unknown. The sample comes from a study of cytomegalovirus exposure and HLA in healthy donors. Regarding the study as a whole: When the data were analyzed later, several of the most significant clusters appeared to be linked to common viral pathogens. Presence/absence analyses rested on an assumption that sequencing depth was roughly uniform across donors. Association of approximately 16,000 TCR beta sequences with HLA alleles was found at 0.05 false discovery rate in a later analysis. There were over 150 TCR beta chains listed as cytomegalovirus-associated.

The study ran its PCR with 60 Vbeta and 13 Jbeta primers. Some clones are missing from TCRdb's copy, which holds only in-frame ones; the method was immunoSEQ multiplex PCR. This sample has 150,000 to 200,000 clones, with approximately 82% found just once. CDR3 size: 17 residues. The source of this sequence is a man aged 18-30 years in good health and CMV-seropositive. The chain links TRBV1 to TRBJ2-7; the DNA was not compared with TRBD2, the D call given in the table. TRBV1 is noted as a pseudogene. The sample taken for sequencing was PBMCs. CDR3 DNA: TGCACCAGCAGCCAAGATTCGGGACTAGCGGGCTCCTACGAGCAGTACTTC. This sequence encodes CTSSQDSGLAGSYEQYF.